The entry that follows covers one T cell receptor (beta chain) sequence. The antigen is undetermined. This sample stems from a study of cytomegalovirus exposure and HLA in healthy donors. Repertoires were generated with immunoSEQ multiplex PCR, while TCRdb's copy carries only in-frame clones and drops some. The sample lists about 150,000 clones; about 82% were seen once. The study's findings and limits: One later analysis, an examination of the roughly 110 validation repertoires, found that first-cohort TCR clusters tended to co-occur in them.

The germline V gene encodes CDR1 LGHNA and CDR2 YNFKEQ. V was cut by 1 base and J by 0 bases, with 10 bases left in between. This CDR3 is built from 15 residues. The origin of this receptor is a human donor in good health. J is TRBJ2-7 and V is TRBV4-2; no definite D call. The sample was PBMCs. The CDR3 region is CASSQAERSSYEQYF. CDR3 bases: TGTGCCAGCAGCCAAGCCGAGCGAAGCTCCTACGAGCAGTACTTC.